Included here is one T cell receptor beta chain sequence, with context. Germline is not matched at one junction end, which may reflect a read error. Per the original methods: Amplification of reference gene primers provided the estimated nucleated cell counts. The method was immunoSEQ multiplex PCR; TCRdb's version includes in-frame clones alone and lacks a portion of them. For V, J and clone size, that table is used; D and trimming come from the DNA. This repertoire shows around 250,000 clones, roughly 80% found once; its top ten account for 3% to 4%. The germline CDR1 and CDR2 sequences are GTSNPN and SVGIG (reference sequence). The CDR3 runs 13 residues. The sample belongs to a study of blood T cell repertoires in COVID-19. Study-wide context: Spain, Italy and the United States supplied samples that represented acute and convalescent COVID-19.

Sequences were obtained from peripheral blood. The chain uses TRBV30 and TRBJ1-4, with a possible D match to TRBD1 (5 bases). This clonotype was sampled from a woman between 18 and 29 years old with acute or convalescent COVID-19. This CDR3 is CAGSGGVSEKLFF. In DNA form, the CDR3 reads TGTGCCGGGAGCGGGGGGGTTAGTGAAAAACTGTTTTTT.